The entry below gives a single TCR beta chain sequence along with its context. Antigen: not known. Treatment indicated: 10-day PBMC culture with coronavirus spike peptide pools or control peptides (ViraFEST assay). This record belongs to a study of vaccination and CD4 T cells after COVID-19. Germline-derived CDR1 and CDR2 are GTSNPN and SVGIG (reference sequence). The CDR3 totals 15 residues. V was clipped by 1 base and J by 10 bases, with 17 bases between them. An Oncomine TCR Beta short-read assay was used to sequence the DNA from cultured CD4+ T cells. One entry per CDR3 protein results from TCRdb running MiXCR on the PCR reads. The sample shows 20,000 to 25,000 distinct CDR3 sequences, around half of them seen only once.

What was sequenced was CD4+ T cells from blood, cultured in vitro. This TCR derives from a human donor who had recovered from COVID-19. The rearrangement links TRBV30 to TRBJ1-6, with D maybe TRBD1 (5 bases). Written as DNA, the CDR3 is TGTGCCTGGAGTGAGTTGGGACGGAGAGGATCACCCCTCCACTTT. Translating it yields CAWSELGRRGSPLHF.